This T cell receptor beta chain derives from a study of T-cell reconstitution after alpha-beta-depleted transplantation in children. This clonotype has a count of ten or more. What it binds is unknown. The germline gives CDR1 DFQATT, CDR2 SNEGSKA (reference sequence). The CDR3 extends over 14 amino acids. V trimming: 5 bases; J trimming: 7 bases; junction bases outside the gene matches: 9. Library preparation (for TCRbeta) was performed with unique molecular identifiers. One entry per CDR3 protein, called by TCRdb with MiXCR from the PCR reads. Among hundreds of thousands of distinct CDR3 sequences listed, under 15% were seen once. Whole-study findings and limits: From newly produced T cells came most of the T-cell counts and diversity one year after transplant. Expanded clones from the graft, numbering several hundred, reportedly supplied alpha-beta T cells about two months after transplant.

The sequence was collected from a girl aged 2-10 years with congenital amegakaryocytic thrombocytopenia, due to receive a stem cell transplant. J is TRBJ2-1 and V is TRBV20-1; 9 nucleotides match TRBD1. The sample in question was PBMCs, obtained before TCRalphabeta/CD19-depleted stem cell transplant. The CDR3 sequence is CSAHPGQGMNEQFF. In nucleotides, the CDR3 is TGCAGTGCTCATCCGGGACAGGGTATGAATGAGCAGTTCTTC.